This is a list of T cell receptor beta chains from one sample in a study of cytomegalovirus exposure and HLA in healthy donors. Profiled with immunoSEQ multiplex PCR; TCRdb holds only in-frame clones, not every one. The sample has around 150,000 clones; 79% are singletons. Sequenced input: PBMCs. These receptors all come from a man in his forties or fifties in good health and CMV-seropositive. The CDR3 runs from the conserved cysteine through the conserved F or W. A D gene is named only where the DNA matches it firmly. Clone size is stated in some rows and not others, as once, few, many or a class when expanded.

v_call: TRBV11-2; j_call: TRBJ2-1; d_call: TRBD2; clone_size: NA; cdr3_nt: TGTGCCAGCAGCTTAGAGGGACTAGCGAGTAATGAGCAGTTCTTC; cdr3_aa: CASSLEGLASNEQFF
v_call: TRBV5-1; j_call: TRBJ2-7; d_call: NA; clone_size: NA; cdr3_nt: TGCGCCAGCAGCTTGGGGGAGCTCTACGAGCAGTACTTC; cdr3_aa: CASSLGELYEQYF
v_call: TRBV11-1; j_call: TRBJ1-3; d_call: NA; clone_size: NA; cdr3_nt: TGTGCCAGCAGCTTAGGCGGCAGATCTGGAAACACCATATATTTT; cdr3_aa: CASSLGGRSGNTIYF
v_call: TRBV7-9; j_call: TRBJ2-7; d_call: NA; clone_size: NA; cdr3_nt: TGTTCCAGCAGCAACCAGGGGAACGAGCAGTACTTC; cdr3_aa: CSSSNQGNEQYF
v_call: TRBV7-9; j_call: TRBJ2-3; d_call: NA; clone_size: once; cdr3_nt: TGTGCCAGCAGCCCTCCCCCAGGGGATAGCGATACGCAGTATTTT; cdr3_aa: CASSPPPGDSDTQYF
v_call: TRBV5-1; j_call: TRBJ1-3; d_call: NA; clone_size: NA; cdr3_nt: TGCGCCAGCAGCGAAGGGAGTGGAAACACCATATATTTT; cdr3_aa: CASSEGSGNTIYF
v_call: TRBV5-4; j_call: TRBJ2-3; d_call: NA; clone_size: NA; cdr3_nt: TGTGCCAGCAGCTTGGGACCTCTAGAAGACCCGGATACGCAGTATTTT; cdr3_aa: CASSLGPLEDPDTQYF
v_call: TRBV30; j_call: TRBJ2-5; d_call: NA; clone_size: NA; cdr3_nt: TGTGCCTATCGGTTTGGGGCCGGGACCCAGTACTTC; cdr3_aa: CAYRFGAGTQYF
v_call: TRBV5-1; j_call: TRBJ2-2; d_call: TRBD2; clone_size: NA; cdr3_nt: TGCGCCAGCGGTGCTAGCGGGAACACCGGGGAGCTGTTTTTT; cdr3_aa: CASGASGNTGELFF
v_call: TRBV5-6; j_call: TRBJ2-1; d_call: NA; clone_size: few; cdr3_nt: TGTGCCAGCAGCCCCCAAATGACAGTGATCCTCTACAATGAGCAGTTCTTC; cdr3_aa: CASSPQMTVILYNEQFF
v_call: TRBV7-2; j_call: TRBJ1-5; d_call: NA; clone_size: NA; cdr3_nt: TGTGCCAGCAGCTGGCCCAATCAGCCCCAGCATTTT; cdr3_aa: CASSWPNQPQHF
v_call: TRBV10-3; j_call: TRBJ2-7; d_call: TRBD1; clone_size: NA; cdr3_nt: TGTGCCATCAGTCAAGACAGGGCTGCCGAGCAGTACTTC; cdr3_aa: CAISQDRAAEQYF
v_call: TRBV27; j_call: TRBJ2-7; d_call: NA; clone_size: NA; cdr3_nt: TGTGCCAGCAGTAGGGACCGGGGGGAGCAGTACTTC; cdr3_aa: CASSRDRGEQYF
v_call: TRBV9; j_call: TRBJ2-1; d_call: TRBD1; clone_size: NA; cdr3_nt: TGTGCCAGCAGCGTAAGGACAGGGAATACCGATGAGCAGTTCTTC; cdr3_aa: CASSVRTGNTDEQFF
v_call: TRBV7-9; j_call: TRBJ1-1; d_call: TRBD1; clone_size: NA; cdr3_nt: TGTGCCAGCAGCCCGGGACAGACCAACACTGAAGCTTTCTTT; cdr3_aa: CASSPGQTNTEAFF
v_call: TRBV9; j_call: TRBJ1-5; d_call: NA; clone_size: NA; cdr3_nt: TGTGCCAGCAGCGTAGGGGCGTATAGCAATCAGCCCCAGCATTTT; cdr3_aa: CASSVGAYSNQPQHF
v_call: TRBV18; j_call: TRBJ2-7; d_call: NA; clone_size: NA; cdr3_nt: TGTGCCAGCTCAACCACGCGAGGGTCCTTTAACGAGCAGTACTTC; cdr3_aa: CASSTTRGSFNEQYF
v_call: TRBV18; j_call: TRBJ2-7; d_call: NA; clone_size: NA; cdr3_nt: TGTGCCAGCTCACCGAAGGGGTACGAGCAGTACTTC; cdr3_aa: CASSPKGYEQYF
v_call: TRBV2; j_call: TRBJ2-2; d_call: TRBD2; clone_size: NA; cdr3_nt: TGTGCCAGCAGTCGCGGGGGCACCGGGGAGCTGTTTTTT; cdr3_aa: CASSRGGTGELFF
v_call: TRBV15; j_call: TRBJ1-5; d_call: NA; clone_size: NA; cdr3_nt: TGTGCCACCTCCGCGTTCTCACAGCCCCAGCATTTT; cdr3_aa: CATSAFSQPQHF
v_call: TRBV6-5; j_call: TRBJ2-1; d_call: NA; clone_size: NA; cdr3_nt: TGTGCCAGCAGTTACTCGGCAGAAACCTACAATGAGCAGTTCTTC; cdr3_aa: CASSYSAETYNEQFF
v_call: TRBV7-9; j_call: TRBJ1-2; d_call: NA; clone_size: NA; cdr3_nt: TGTGCCAGCGGCTTAGACAGTGGCTATGGCTACACCTTC; cdr3_aa: CASGLDSGYGYTF
v_call: TRBV5-1; j_call: TRBJ1-3; d_call: NA; clone_size: NA; cdr3_nt: TGCGCCAGCAGCTCGCAGGGGATCGGACACACCATATATTTT; cdr3_aa: CASSSQGIGHTIYF
v_call: TRBV19; j_call: TRBJ1-2; d_call: NA; clone_size: NA; cdr3_nt: TGTGCCAGTAGTCCCCTCCGGGGGGTGCAGGTCTATGGCTACACCTTC; cdr3_aa: CASSPLRGVQVYGYTF
v_call: TRBV6-5; j_call: TRBJ2-3; d_call: TRBD2; clone_size: once; cdr3_nt: TGTGCCAGCAGTACTAGCGGGAGGGCCGCAGATACGCAGTATTTT; cdr3_aa: CASSTSGRAADTQYF
v_call: TRBV30; j_call: TRBJ2-7; d_call: NA; clone_size: NA; cdr3_nt: TGTGCCTGGAGTGTCTCGAGGGACGAGCAGTACTTC; cdr3_aa: CAWSVSRDEQYF